The entry below gives a single TCR beta chain sequence along with its context. The CDR3 has 15 residues. The V gene's germline CDR1 is MGHRA and CDR2 YSYEKL. V shed 0 bases, J shed 2 bases, and the junction held 3 bases outside the gene matches. Sample treatment: some 20 received Ad26.COV2.S at low or high dose, single or two shots; 5 received placebo; per-sample allocation not given. At day 63 after the first vaccine or placebo injection, samples were drawn. Clones were read by immunoSEQ multiplex PCR, and TCRdb kept only the in-frame ones, dropping some. The table has more than 350,000 clones, about nine tenths seen once; the top ten hold roughly an eighth. The source of the sample is a study of Ad26.COV2.S vaccination and SARS-CoV-2 variants. At the level of the study: Donor was assigned to the Ad26.COV2.S arm of trial COV1001. Recipients of Ad26.COV2.S got it intramuscularly, once or twice 56 days apart.

This clonotype was sampled from a person aged 18-65 years who received the Ad26.COV2.S COVID-19 vaccine or a placebo. The rearrangement joins TRBV4-1 to TRBJ2-5, with 7 positions matching TRBD1. Sequenced here: peripheral blood, sampled in a trial of Ad26.COV2.S vaccine versus placebo. The CDR3 nucleotides read TGCGCCAGCAGCCAAGAGTGGACAGGACAAGAGACCCAGTACTTC. This gives the protein CASSQEWTGQETQYF.